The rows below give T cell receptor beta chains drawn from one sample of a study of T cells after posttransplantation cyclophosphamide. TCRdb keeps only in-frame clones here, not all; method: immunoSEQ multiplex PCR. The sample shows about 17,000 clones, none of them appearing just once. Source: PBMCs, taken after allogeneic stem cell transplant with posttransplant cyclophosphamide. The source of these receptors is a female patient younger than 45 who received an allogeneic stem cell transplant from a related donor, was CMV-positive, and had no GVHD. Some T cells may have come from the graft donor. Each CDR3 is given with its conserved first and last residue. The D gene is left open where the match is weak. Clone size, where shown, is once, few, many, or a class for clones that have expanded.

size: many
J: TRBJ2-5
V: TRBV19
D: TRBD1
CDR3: CASSITGTGQETQYF
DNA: TGTGCCAGTAGTATTACCGGGACAGGACAAGAGACCCAGTACTTC

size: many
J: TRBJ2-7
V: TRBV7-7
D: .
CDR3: CASSEAPGQGYEQYF
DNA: TGTGCCAGCAGCGAAGCACCGGGACAAGGGTACGAGCAGTACTTC

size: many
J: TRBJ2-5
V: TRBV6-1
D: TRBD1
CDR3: CASSEMMGQGAQETQYF
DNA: TGTGCCAGCAGTGAAATGATGGGACAGGGAGCCCAAGAGACCCAGTACTTC

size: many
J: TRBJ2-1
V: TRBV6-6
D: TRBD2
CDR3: CASRPGLASYNEQFF
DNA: TGTGCCAGCAGGCCGGGACTAGCGAGTTACAATGAGCAGTTCTTC

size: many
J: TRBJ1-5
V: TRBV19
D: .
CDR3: CASSRSGGKGNQPQHF
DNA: TGTGCCAGTAGTAGATCGGGAGGTAAGGGCAATCAGCCCCAGCATTTT

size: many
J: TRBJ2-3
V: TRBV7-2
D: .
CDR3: CASSPLNGGTQYF
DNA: TGTGCCAGCAGCCCTCTTAATGGCGGTACGCAGTATTTT

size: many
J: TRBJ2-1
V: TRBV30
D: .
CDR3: CAWSIGQGHNEQFF
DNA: TGTGCCTGGAGTATAGGGCAGGGCCATAATGAGCAGTTCTTC

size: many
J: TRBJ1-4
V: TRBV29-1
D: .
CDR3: CSVVGGATNEKLFF
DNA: TGCAGCGTTGTGGGGGGTGCAACTAATGAAAAACTGTTTTTT

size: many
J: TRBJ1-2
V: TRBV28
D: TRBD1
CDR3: CASIKGAGYGYTF
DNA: TGTGCCAGCATTAAGGGGGCGGGCTATGGCTACACCTTC

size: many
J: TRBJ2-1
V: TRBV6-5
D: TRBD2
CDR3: CASSYLGGSYNEQFF
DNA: TGTGCCAGCAGTTACTTAGGCGGGAGCTACAATGAGCAGTTCTTC

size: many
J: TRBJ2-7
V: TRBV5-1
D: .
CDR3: CASSLVAGSLREQYF
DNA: TGCGCCAGCAGCTTGGTGGCAGGGTCTCTCCGAGAGCAGTACTTC

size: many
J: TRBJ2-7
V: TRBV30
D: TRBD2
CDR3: CAFAGGSGILYEQYF
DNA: TGTGCCTTCGCTGGAGGAAGCGGGATTCTCTACGAGCAGTACTTC

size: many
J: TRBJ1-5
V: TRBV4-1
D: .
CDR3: CASSQYVIQSNQPQHF
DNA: TGCGCCAGCAGCCAGTATGTCATACAAAGCAATCAGCCCCAGCATTTT

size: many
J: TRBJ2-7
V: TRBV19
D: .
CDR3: CASRDRSYEQYF
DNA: TGTGCCAGTAGAGATAGATCCTACGAGCAGTACTTC

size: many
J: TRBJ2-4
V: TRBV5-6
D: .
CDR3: CASSLSGRLDIQYF
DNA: TGTGCCAGCAGCTTGTCAGGGAGGTTAGACATTCAGTACTTC

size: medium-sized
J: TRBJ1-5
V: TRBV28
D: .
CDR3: CASRWRRDQPQHF
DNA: TGTGCCAGCAGGTGGCGGCGGGATCAGCCCCAGCATTTT

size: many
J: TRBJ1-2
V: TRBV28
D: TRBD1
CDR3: CASSFPGQGAGGYTF
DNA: TGTGCCAGCAGTTTTCCGGGACAGGGGGCAGGGGGCTACACCTTC

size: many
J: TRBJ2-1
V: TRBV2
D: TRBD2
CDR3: CASSETSGRAFYNEQFF
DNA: TGTGCCAGCAGTGAGACTAGCGGGAGGGCCTTTTACAATGAGCAGTTCTTC

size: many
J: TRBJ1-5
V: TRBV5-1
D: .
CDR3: CASSLEGGDQPQHF
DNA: TGCGCCAGCAGCTTAGAGGGCGGGGATCAGCCCCAGCATTTT

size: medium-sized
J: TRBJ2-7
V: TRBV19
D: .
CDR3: CASSITTGEQYF
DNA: TGTGCCAGTAGTATAACCACGGGTGAGCAGTACTTC

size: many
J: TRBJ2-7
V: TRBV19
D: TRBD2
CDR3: CASSIGGLDRPYEQYF
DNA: TGTGCCAGTAGTATAGGGGGACTAGATCGTCCCTACGAGCAGTACTTC

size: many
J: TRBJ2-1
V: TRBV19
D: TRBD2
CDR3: CASSIPGRESGDEQFF
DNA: TGTGCCAGTAGTATCCCCGGGAGGGAGTCGGGCGATGAGCAGTTCTTC

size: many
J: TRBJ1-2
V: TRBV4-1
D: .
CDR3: CASSQGVDSIGIYGYTF
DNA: TGCGCCAGCAGCCAAGGGGTGGACAGTATAGGGATTTATGGCTACACCTTC

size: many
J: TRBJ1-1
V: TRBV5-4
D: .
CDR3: CASSGMGVGTEAFF
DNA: TGTGCCAGCAGCGGCATGGGCGTGGGCACTGAAGCTTTCTTT

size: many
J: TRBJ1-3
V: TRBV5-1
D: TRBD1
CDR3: CASSPTSGGLRNTIYF
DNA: TGCGCCAGCAGCCCGACCTCAGGGGGACTTCGAAACACCATATATTTT

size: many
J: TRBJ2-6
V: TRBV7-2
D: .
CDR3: CASSLGGSGANVLTF
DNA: TGTGCCAGCAGCTTAGGCGGTTCTGGGGCCAACGTCCTGACTTTC

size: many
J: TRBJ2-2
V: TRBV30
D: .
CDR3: CAWTHRPGELFF
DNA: TGTGCCTGGACCCACAGACCCGGGGAGCTGTTTTTT

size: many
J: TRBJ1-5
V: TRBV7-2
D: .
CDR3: CASSFLGADFSNQPQHF
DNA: TGTGCCAGCAGCTTTTTGGGGGCAGACTTTAGCAATCAGCCCCAGCATTTT

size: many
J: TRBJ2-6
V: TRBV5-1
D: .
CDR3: CASSLDSAPGANVLTF
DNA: TGCGCCAGCAGCTTGGACAGTGCGCCTGGGGCCAACGTCCTGACTTTC

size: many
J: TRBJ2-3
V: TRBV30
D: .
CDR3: CAWSNGGLSTDTQYF
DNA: TGTGCCTGGAGTAACGGCGGTTTAAGCACAGATACGCAGTATTTT

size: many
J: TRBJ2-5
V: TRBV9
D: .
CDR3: CASSVGGGAGTQYF
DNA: TGTGCCAGCAGCGTTGGGGGGGGCGCCGGGACCCAGTACTTC

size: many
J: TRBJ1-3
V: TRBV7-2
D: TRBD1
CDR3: CASSLDVGTGSGNTIYF
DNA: TGTGCCAGCAGCTTAGATGTTGGGACAGGCTCTGGAAACACCATATATTTT

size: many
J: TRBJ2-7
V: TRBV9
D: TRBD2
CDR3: CASSGPGLAGTWEQYF
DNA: TGTGCCAGCAGCGGTCCGGGACTAGCGGGGACTTGGGAGCAGTACTTC

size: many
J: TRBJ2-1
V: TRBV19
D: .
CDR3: CASSPGRQYNEQFF
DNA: TGTGCCAGTAGCCCCGGGAGACAGTACAATGAGCAGTTCTTC

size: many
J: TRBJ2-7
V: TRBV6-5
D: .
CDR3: CASSLLSQGSYEQYF
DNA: TGTGCCAGCAGCCTCTTAAGTCAGGGCTCCTACGAGCAGTACTTC

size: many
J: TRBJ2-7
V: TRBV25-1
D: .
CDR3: CASSELTVSEQYF
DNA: TGTGCCAGCAGTGAATTGACAGTCAGCGAGCAGTACTTC

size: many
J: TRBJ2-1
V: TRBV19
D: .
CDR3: CASSVLQGVKDNEQFF
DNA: TGTGCCAGTAGTGTATTACAGGGAGTTAAGGACAATGAGCAGTTCTTC

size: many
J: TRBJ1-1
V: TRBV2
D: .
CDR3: CASPNSGAFF
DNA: TGTGCCAGCCCCAATTCAGGGGCTTTCTTT

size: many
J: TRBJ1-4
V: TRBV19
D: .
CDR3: CASSTQWASGLNEKLFF
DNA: TGTGCCAGTAGTACTCAATGGGCGTCCGGCTTAAATGAAAAACTGTTTTTT

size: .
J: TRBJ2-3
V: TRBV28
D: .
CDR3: CASTPLWQGIDTQYF
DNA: TGTGCCAGCACCCCCTTGTGGCAGGGGATAGATACGCAGTATTTT

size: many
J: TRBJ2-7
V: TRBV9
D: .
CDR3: CASSVAPSNYEQYF
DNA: TGTGCCAGCAGCGTAGCCCCTAGTAACTACGAGCAGTACTTC

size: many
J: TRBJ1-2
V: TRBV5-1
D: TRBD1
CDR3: CASSLETGDGYTF
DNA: TGCGCCAGCAGCTTGGAAACAGGGGATGGCTACACCTTC

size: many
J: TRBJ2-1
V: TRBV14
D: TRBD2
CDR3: CASTRLAGGGEQFF
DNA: TGTGCCAGCACCCGACTAGCGGGAGGTGGTGAGCAGTTCTTC

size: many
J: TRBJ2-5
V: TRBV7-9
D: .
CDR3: CASSFVGGRLGRGKQYF
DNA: TGTGCCAGCAGCTTTGTCGGAGGTCGGTTAGGGAGAGGTAAACAGTACTTC

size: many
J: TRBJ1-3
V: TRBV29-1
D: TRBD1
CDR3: CSVIPDRGANTIYF
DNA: TGCAGCGTTATACCGGACAGGGGGGCAAACACCATATATTTT